This T cell receptor beta chain stems from a study of shared clonotypes between healthy human individuals. General observations from the study: The authors expected sequencing depth to affect clonotype sharing among donors.

A word on this clone: The antigen remains undetermined.

This CDR3 is 14 amino acids long. V lost 0 bases and J 10 bases, leaving 13 bases between the germline ends. Germline loops: CDR1 KGHSH, CDR2 LQKENI. Naive CD8 isolation took CD45RO-negative cells positively selected for CCR7 and excluded terminally differentiated effector memory CD45RA+ cells. Clones were read by immunoSEQ multiplex PCR, and TCRdb kept only the in-frame ones, dropping some. The sample carries about 820,000 clones, 80% to 95% recorded once. The genes are TRBV18 and TRBJ2-1; a possible D gene is TRBD2 (5 bases). The sample comprised naive CD8+ T cells sorted from blood. The sequence came from a man aged 30 to 45 in good health. The CDR3 sequence is CASSPPEAALEQFF. The CDR3 nucleotides read TGTGCCAGCTCACCACCGGAGGCCGCCCTGGAGCAGTTCTTC.